This T cell receptor (beta chain) is drawn from a study of blood T cell repertoires in COVID-19. This CDR3 is built from 13 residues. The germline V gene encodes CDR1 SGHRS and CDR2 YFSETQ. The V gene lost 0 bases and the J gene lost 8 bases, with 6 bases spanning the gap. Some clones are missing from TCRdb's copy, which holds only in-frame ones; the method was immunoSEQ multiplex PCR. The table has 300,000 to 350,000 clones, approximately 86% seen once. Sequencing was done on a sample of PBMCs or T cells enriched from blood (not recorded which). The V gene is TRBV5-1, the J gene TRBJ1-6; D not certain. This clonotype was obtained from a woman aged 40 to 49 with acute COVID-19. The CDR3 region has the DNA TGCGCCAGCAGCTTGGGGGCGCATTCACCCCTCCACTTT. Translation: CASSLGAHSPLHF.